The 32 T cell receptor beta chains below all came from one sample that was sequenced in a study of OX40 agonist ivuxolimab in advanced cancers. Only in-frame clones appear in the TCRdb table, and some are missing; sequencing was by immunoSEQ multiplex PCR. The sample carries 75,000 to 100,000 clones, about 84% recorded once. The input for sequencing was CD4+ or CD8+ T cells sorted from blood, taken in a trial of the OX40 agonist ivuxolimab. The receptor source for this set is an adult with an advanced solid tumor such as melanoma, head and neck, liver or kidney cancer.

This clone was seen a few times. The gene calls are TRBV19 and TRBJ1-1, with a weak D call TRBD1 (6 bases). V lost 6 bases, J lost 10 bases, and 18 bases lay in between. This CDR3 comprises 13 residues. Germline assignment: CDR1 LNHDA and CDR2 SQIVND (reference sequence). CDR3 bases: TGTGCCAGTAGCCAGCGGGCAGGGGATGGAGCTTTCTTT. Translation: CASSQRAGDGAFF.

V usage is TRBV10-3 and J usage is TRBJ2-7; D is possibly TRBD1 (5 bases). V shed 0 bases and J shed 1 base, with 13 bases lying between them. The CDR3 covers 16 residues. Germline lookup yields CDR1 ENHRY and CDR2 SYGVKD. CDR3 nucleotide sequence: TGTGCCATCAGTGAGTCGGAAAGGGGTAGTTCCTACGAGCAGTACTTC. This sequence encodes CAISESERGSSYEQYF.

The rearrangement joins TRBV19 to TRBJ1-1; the D gene is possibly TRBD1 (5 bases). The CDR3 consists of 15 residues. V lost 6 bases and J lost 0, with 14 bases in between. CDR1 is LNHDA and CDR2 is SQIVND in the germline V gene (reference sequence). CDR3 in amino acids: CASSPGSMVNTEAFF. The CDR3, as DNA: TGTGCCAGTAGCCCAGGGTCTATGGTGAACACTGAAGCTTTCTTT.

This chain uses TRBV6-1 with TRBJ2-3; TRBD1 agrees at 10 bases. Trimming cost V 4 bases and J 2 bases; bases outside gene matches: 6. The CDR3 totals 16 residues. Germline assignment: CDR1 MNHNS and CDR2 SASEGT. This chain's CDR3 is CASSARQGAPTDTQYF. CDR3 bases: TGTGCCAGCAGTGCCAGACAGGGGGCCCCCACAGATACGCAGTATTTT.

The chain uses TRBV9 and TRBJ2-5; 10 positions agree with TRBD2. The length of the CDR3 is 16 residues. V shed 4 bases, J shed 1 base, and the junction held 7 bases outside the gene matches. Looked up from germline, CDR1 is SGDLS and CDR2 is YYNGEE. The CDR3 region has the DNA TGTGCCAGCAGCCTCTCCCCTAGCGGGGGCCAAGAGACCCAGTACTTC. Translated: CASSLSPSGGQETQYF.

The chain carries TRBV4-3 and TRBJ2-7; a possible D gene is TRBD2 (6 bases). V was shortened by 0 bases and J by 5 bases, with 17 bases between the two germline ends. CDR1 LGHNA and CDR2 YSLEER come from the germline V gene. The CDR3 contains 16 residues. The CDR3, as DNA: TGCGCCAGCAGCCAAGATTTGGGACTTAGGGACCACGAGCAGTACTTC. Protein product: CASSQDLGLRDHEQYF.

The chain recombines TRBV5-4 with TRBJ2-7, with 9 bases that match TRBD2. The CDR3 extends over 14 amino acids. Trimming at V came to 3 bases and at J to 3 bases, leaving 4 bases not matched to a gene. CDR1 and CDR2 from the germline V gene are SGHNT and YYREEE (reference sequence). CDR3 DNA sequence: TGTGCCAGCAGCTCGGCGGGGGGGGACTACGAGCAGTACTTC. Its translation is CASSSAGGDYEQYF.

The chain carries TRBV11-2 and TRBJ2-1; 11 bases line up with TRBD2. This CDR3 region has 15 residues. Trimming removed 5 bases from V and 5 bases from J; junction bases left unmatched: 5. Germline CDR1 is SGHAT and CDR2 is FQNNGV. This CDR3 reads CASSPGLAVNNEQFF. For the CDR3, the DNA is TGTGCCAGCAGCCCGGGACTAGCGGTAAACAATGAGCAGTTCTTC.

The genes are TRBV7-2 and TRBJ2-3, with D perhaps TRBD1 (5 bases). The CDR3 spans 14 residues. V lost 1 base to trimming and J lost 4 bases, with 9 bases between them. In germline, CDR1 is SGHTA, CDR2 FQGNSA. CDR3 sequence: CASSLVLGADTQYF. The CDR3 region has the DNA TGTGCCAGCAGCTTAGTCCTAGGGGCAGATACGCAGTATTTT.

V is TRBV4-2 and J is TRBJ2-1; 10 bases map to TRBD2. The CDR3 is made up of 16 amino acids. Germline V gene sequence: CDR1 LGHNA, CDR2 YNFKEQ. With 1 base clipped from V and 6 bases from J, the junction kept 6 bases outside the gene matches. The CDR3 protein is CASSQGLAGDPNEQFF. The DNA for the CDR3 is TGTGCCAGCAGCCAAGGGCTAGCGGGGGATCCCAATGAGCAGTTCTTC.

The chain employs TRBV5-6 and TRBJ2-1; perhaps TRBD2 as D (5 bases). Germline V gene data show CDR1 as SGHDT and CDR2 as YYEEEE. The CDR3 sequence is 14 residues long. Trimming removed 6 bases at V and 6 bases at J, with 16 bases between. CDR3 nucleotide sequence: TGTGCCAGCATGGAGGACTCCGGTGGCAATGAGCAGTTCTTC. Its protein is CASMEDSGGNEQFF.

This clone has only a few counts. The gene calls are TRBV5-1 and TRBJ1-1; 7 bases agree with TRBD1. V was clipped by 3 bases and J by 3 bases; unmatched bases: 5. CDR1 and CDR2 (germline): SGHRS, YFSETQ. This CDR3 region has 14 residues. The CDR3 DNA follows: TGCGCCAGCAGCTCCCCGACAGGGCACACTGAAGCTTTCTTT. It is translated as CASSSPTGHTEAFF.

The chain joins TRBV7-2 to TRBJ1-5; the D is unclear. CDR3 size: 10 residues. Trimming took 3 bases from V and 15 from J, leaving 9 bases between them. CDR1 is SGHTA, CDR2 FQGNSA, per germline. CDR3 loop: CASSFPVRHF. The CDR3, as DNA: TGTGCCAGCAGCTTCCCAGTGAGGCATTTT.

The V gene is TRBV7-2, the J gene TRBJ2-7, with 9 positions matching TRBD2. Germline V gives CDR1 SGHTA, CDR2 FQGNSA. The CDR3 runs 15 residues. The junction had 1 base not matched to a gene; V was cut back by 0 bases and J by 1 base. CDR3 amino acids: CASSLASGGSYEQYF. CDR3 coding DNA: TGTGCCAGCAGCTTAGCCAGCGGGGGGTCCTACGAGCAGTACTTC.

This chain joins TRBV6-5 and TRBJ2-5; D is uncertain. This CDR3 has 11 residues. V lost 6 bases to trimming and J lost 5 bases, with 7 bases between them. Per germline, CDR1 MNHEY and CDR2 SVGAGI. The CDR3 loop is CASRTGETQYF. The CDR3 coding sequence is TGTGCCAGCAGGACTGGGGAGACCCAGTACTTC.

The CDR3 spells CSVEKVRWEGSYEQYF. For the CDR3, the DNA is TGCAGCGTTGAAAAGGTGAGGTGGGAAGGCTCCTACGAGCAGTACTTC. The V call is TRBV29-1, the J call TRBJ2-7; D is uncertain. Germline V gene sequence: CDR1 SQVTM, CDR2 ANQGSEA. V shed 2 bases and J shed 0 bases, with 17 bases lying between them. The CDR3 runs to 16 residues.

The CDR3 DNA sequence: TGTGCCAGCCTACCTAGTGGGGTATCGGAGGAAAAACTGTTTTTT. Translation: CASLPSGVSEEKLFF. This chain links TRBV27 with TRBJ1-4; unclear D gene. Germline V lookup: CDR1 MNHEY, CDR2 SMNVEV (reference sequence). The CDR3 runs 15 residues. Trimming took 8 bases from V and 8 from J, leaving 21 bases between them.

The chain combines TRBV27 with TRBJ1-2, with TRBD1 as a possible D gene (6 bases). V was cut by 4 bases and J by 10 bases, with 19 bases left in between. The CDR3 contains 14 residues. In germline, CDR1 is MNHEY, CDR2 SMNVEV (reference sequence). The chain's CDR3 is CASSSAGAWDDYTF. In nucleotides, the CDR3 is TGTGCCAGCAGTTCGGCAGGGGCCTGGGATGACTACACCTTC.

This clone has a handful of counts. The genes are TRBV19 and TRBJ2-2, with 8 positions matching TRBD2. Unmatched junction bases numbered 4, after V lost 7 bases and J lost 6 bases. CDR3 size: 13 residues. CDR1 LNHDA and CDR2 SQIVND come from the germline V gene (reference sequence). CDR3 nucleotide sequence: TGTGCCAGTAACGGGGGGGCGCCCGGGGAGCTGTTTTTT. This sequence encodes CASNGGAPGELFF.

V usage is TRBV5-6 and J usage is TRBJ1-3; D ambiguous. Germline CDR1 reads SGHDT; CDR2 reads YYEEEE. The CDR3 contains 16 residues. The germline V and J ends were trimmed by 1 base and 0 bases, with 11 bases remaining between them. The DNA for the CDR3 is TGTGCCAGCAGCTTGAGAACCCAGAGCTCTGGAAACACCATATATTTT. This codes for CASSLRTQSSGNTIYF.

V gene TRBV7-2 combines with J gene TRBJ1-4; D not certain. This CDR3 has 15 residues. Germline V gene lookup returns CDR1 SGHTA and CDR2 FQGNSA. Trimming took off 4 bases at V and 0 bases at J, with 9 bases between the two ends. CDR3 residues: CASSSGFATNEKLFF. Here the CDR3 DNA reads TGTGCCAGCAGCTCAGGATTTGCAACTAATGAAAAACTGTTTTTT.

The chain links TRBV2 to TRBJ1-6; no clear D. The V and J ends lost 8 bases and 13 bases respectively, with 15 bases between them. This CDR3 region has 12 residues. Germline CDR1 SNHLY, CDR2 FYNNEI. The CDR3, as DNA: TGTGCCAGCGACCCCTGGAAAGGGCCCCTCCACTTT. Protein product: CASDPWKGPLHF. Full variable domain (missing parts from reference TRBV2 and TRBJ1-6): EPEVTQTPSHQVTQMGQEVILRCVPISNHLYFYWYRQILGQKVEFLVSFYNNEISEKSEIFDDQFSVERPDGSNFTLKIRSTKLEDSAMYFCASDPWKGPLHFGNGTRLTVT.

This clone was picked up a small number of times. CDR3 sequence: CASSVDSMTEAFF. The DNA of the CDR3 is TGTGCCAGCAGCGTAGACTCGATGACTGAAGCTTTCTTT. This chain links TRBV7-9 with TRBJ1-1; D remains ambiguous. V was pared by 5 bases and J by 5 bases, with 12 bases between. The CDR3 extends over 13 amino acids. Germline values: CDR1 SEHNR, CDR2 FQNEAQ (reference sequence).

The table lists this clone with a few counts. This chain links TRBV19 with TRBJ1-5; TRBD1 matches 7 bases. The length of the CDR3 is 13 residues. CDR1 and CDR2 (germline): LNHDA, SQIVND (reference sequence). After removal of 5 bases from V and 5 bases from J, the junction contained 3 bases not matched to a gene. The CDR3 here is CASSDRADQPQHF. The DNA for the CDR3 is TGTGCCAGTAGTGACAGGGCGGATCAGCCCCAGCATTTT. Supplemented by reference TRBV19 and TRBJ1-5, the full variable domain reads DGGITQSPKYLFRKEGQNVTLSCEQNLNHDAMYWYRQDPGQGLRLIYYSQIVNDFQKGDIAEGYSVSREKKESFPLTVTSAQKNPTAFYLCASSDRADQPQHFGDGTRLSIL.

The chain combines TRBV7-9 with TRBJ2-3; TRBD2 matches at 7 bases. The CDR3 is 12 amino acids. Germline CDR1 reads SEHNR; CDR2 reads FQNEAQ (reference sequence). J gave up 5 bases and V 7 bases, and 3 bases lay outside the gene matches. The CDR3 protein is CASTPGGDTQYF. The CDR3 DNA is TGTGCCAGCACTCCGGGAGGAGATACGCAGTATTTT.

This chain connects TRBV5-1 to TRBJ2-2; D unclear. CDR3 size: 15 residues. The V and J ends lost 0 bases and 5 bases respectively, with 11 bases between them. Germline V gives CDR1 SGHRS, CDR2 YFSETQ. The CDR3 spells CASSLGYVSTGELFF. The CDR3 region has the DNA TGCGCCAGCAGCTTGGGATACGTGTCGACCGGGGAGCTGTTTTTT.

V and J are TRBV5-1 and TRBJ2-2; 8 bases agree with TRBD1. Germline V gives CDR1 SGHRS, CDR2 YFSETQ. With V trimmed by 7 bases and J by 1 base, 9 bases remained unmatched. CDR3 length: 16 residues. The CDR3 DNA follows: TGCGCCAGCCGGGAAGGGGGACAGGTGAACACCGGGGAGCTGTTTTTT. It specifies CASREGGQVNTGELFF.

This sequence joins TRBV6-1 and TRBJ2-7; no firm D call. Looked up from germline, CDR1 is MNHNS and CDR2 is SASEGT. The CDR3 is 15 amino acids. The V end lost 3 bases, the J end lost 3 bases, and 15 bases lay between the germline ends. The CDR3 nucleotides are TGTGCCAGCAGTGAGGGCCCCTCGGACGTCTACGAGCAGTACTTC. Its protein product is CASSEGPSDVYEQYF.

The chain is built from TRBV30 and TRBJ1-5, with no clear D. V was cut by 2 bases and J by 7 bases, with 15 bases left in between. CDR1 is GTSNPN and CDR2 is SVGIG in the germline V gene (reference sequence). The CDR3 runs 14 residues. This CDR3 reads CAWSSDSLRQPQHF. The CDR3 DNA sequence: TGTGCCTGGAGTTCTGACTCCCTGAGGCAGCCCCAGCATTTT.

This chain joins TRBV18 and TRBJ2-5, with TRBD1 as a possible D gene (6 bases). V lost 6 bases to trimming and J lost 3 bases, with 14 bases between them. The CDR3 has 14 residues. CDR1 and CDR2 (germline): KGHSH, LQKENI. In DNA form, the CDR3 reads TGTGCCAGCTCCTCTCCGGCAGGGGAAGAGACCCAGTACTTC. This encodes CASSSPAGEETQYF.

This clone appeared once. The chain combines TRBV27 with TRBJ2-3; D unclear. V lost 5 bases, J lost 2 bases, and 5 bases lay in between. From germline, CDR1 is MNHEY and CDR2 SMNVEV (reference sequence). The CDR3 runs to 12 residues. The CDR3 coding sequence is TGTGCCAGCAGTCCCTCCACAGATACGCAGTATTTT. It is translated as CASSPSTDTQYF.

The chain uses TRBV21-1 and TRBJ2-1; no check of the table's D call, TRBD2, against the DNA was made. TRBV21-1 is termed a pseudogene. CDR3 length: 17 amino acids. CDR3 bases: TGTGCCAGCAGCAATGGACTAGCGGAAGGCTCCTACAATGAGCAGTTCTTC. Its protein is CASSNGLAEGSYNEQFF.